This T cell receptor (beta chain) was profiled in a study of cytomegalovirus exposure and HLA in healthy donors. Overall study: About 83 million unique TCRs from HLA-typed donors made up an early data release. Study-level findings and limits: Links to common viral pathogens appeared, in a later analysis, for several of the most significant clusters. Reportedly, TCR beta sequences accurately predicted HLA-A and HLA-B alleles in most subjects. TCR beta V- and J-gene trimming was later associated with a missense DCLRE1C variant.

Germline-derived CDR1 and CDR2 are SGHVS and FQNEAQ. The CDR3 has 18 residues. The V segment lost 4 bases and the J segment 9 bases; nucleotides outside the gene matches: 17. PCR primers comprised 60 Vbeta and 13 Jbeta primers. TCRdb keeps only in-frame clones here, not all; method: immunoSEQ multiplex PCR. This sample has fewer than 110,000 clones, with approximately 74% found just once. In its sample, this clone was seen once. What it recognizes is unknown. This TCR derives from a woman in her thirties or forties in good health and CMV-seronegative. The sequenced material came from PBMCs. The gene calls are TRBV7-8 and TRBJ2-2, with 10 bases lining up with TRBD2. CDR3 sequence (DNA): TGTGCCAGCAGCTCTTTCAACGGCCGCAGCGGGAGGGTCCGGGAGCTGTTTTTT. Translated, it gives CASSSFNGRSGRVRELFF.